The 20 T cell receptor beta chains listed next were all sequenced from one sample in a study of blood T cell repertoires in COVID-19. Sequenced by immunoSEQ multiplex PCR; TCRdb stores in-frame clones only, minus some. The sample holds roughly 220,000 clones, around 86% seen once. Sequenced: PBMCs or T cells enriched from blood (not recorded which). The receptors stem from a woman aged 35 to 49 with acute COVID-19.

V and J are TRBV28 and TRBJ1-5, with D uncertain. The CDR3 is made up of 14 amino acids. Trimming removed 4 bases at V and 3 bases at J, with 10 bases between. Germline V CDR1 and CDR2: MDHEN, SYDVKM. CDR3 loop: CASSWGGVNQPQHF. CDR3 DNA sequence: TGTGCCAGCAGTTGGGGAGGAGTCAATCAGCCCCAGCATTTT.

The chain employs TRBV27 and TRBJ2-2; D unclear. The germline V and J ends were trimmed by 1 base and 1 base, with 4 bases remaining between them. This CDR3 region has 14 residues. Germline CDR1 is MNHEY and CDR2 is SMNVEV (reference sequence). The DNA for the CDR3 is TGTGCCAGCAGTTTATATCAGAACACCGGGGAGCTGTTTTTT. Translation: CASSLYQNTGELFF.

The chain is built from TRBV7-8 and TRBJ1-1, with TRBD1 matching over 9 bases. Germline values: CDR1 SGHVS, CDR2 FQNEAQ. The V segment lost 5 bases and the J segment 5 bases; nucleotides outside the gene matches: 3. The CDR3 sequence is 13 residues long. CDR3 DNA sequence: TGTGCCAGCAGCCACGGACAGGGGACTGAAGCTTTCTTT. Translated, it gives CASSHGQGTEAFF.

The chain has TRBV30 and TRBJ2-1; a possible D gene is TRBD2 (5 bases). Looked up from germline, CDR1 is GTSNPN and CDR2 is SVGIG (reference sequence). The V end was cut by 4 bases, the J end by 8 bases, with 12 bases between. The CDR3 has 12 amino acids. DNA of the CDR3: TGTGCCTGGATTCCGGGGAAGTATGAGCAGTTCTTC. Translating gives CAWIPGKYEQFF.

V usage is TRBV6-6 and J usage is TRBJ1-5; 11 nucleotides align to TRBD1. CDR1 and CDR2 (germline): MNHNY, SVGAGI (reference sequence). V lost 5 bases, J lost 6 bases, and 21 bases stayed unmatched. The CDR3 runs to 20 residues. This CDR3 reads CASSPARTGGFSWAAQPQHF. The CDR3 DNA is TGTGCCAGCAGTCCCGCTAGGACAGGGGGCTTCTCCTGGGCGGCTCAGCCCCAGCATTTT.

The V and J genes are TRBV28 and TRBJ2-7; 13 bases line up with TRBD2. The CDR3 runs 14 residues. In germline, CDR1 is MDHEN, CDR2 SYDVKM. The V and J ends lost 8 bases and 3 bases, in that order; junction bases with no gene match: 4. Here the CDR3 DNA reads TGTGCCAGCCAACTAGCGGGAGGGGTCTACGAGCAGTACTTC. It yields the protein CASQLAGGVYEQYF.

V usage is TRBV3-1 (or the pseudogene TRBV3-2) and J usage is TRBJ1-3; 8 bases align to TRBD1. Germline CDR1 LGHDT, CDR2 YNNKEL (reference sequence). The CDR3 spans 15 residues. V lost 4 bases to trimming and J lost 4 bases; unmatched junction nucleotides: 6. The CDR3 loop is CASSPKDRVGNTIYF. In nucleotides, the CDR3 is TGTGCCAGCAGCCCAAAGGACAGGGTCGGAAACACCATATATTTT.

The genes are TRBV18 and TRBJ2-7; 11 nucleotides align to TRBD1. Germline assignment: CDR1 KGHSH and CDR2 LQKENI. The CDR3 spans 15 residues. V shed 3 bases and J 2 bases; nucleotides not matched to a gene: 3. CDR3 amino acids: CASSPGQGVAYEQYF. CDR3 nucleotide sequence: TGTGCCAGCTCACCGGGACAGGGGGTCGCCTACGAGCAGTACTTC.

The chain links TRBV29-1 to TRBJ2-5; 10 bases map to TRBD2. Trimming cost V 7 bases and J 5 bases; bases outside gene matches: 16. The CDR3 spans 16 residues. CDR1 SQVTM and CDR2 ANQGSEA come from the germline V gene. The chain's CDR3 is CSASRGLAGAWETQYF. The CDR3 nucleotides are TGCAGCGCTAGTCGCGGGCTAGCGGGAGCGTGGGAGACCCAGTACTTC.

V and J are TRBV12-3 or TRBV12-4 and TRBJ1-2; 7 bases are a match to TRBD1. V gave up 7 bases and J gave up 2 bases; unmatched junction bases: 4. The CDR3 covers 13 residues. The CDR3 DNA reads TGTGCCAGCACCCCGGACAGGAACTATGGCTACACCTTC. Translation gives CASTPDRNYGYTF.

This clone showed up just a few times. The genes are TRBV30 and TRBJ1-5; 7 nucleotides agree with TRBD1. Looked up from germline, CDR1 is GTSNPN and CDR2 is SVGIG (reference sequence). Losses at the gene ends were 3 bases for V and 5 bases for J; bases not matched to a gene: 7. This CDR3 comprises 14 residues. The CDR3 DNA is TGTGCCTGGAGCAAGGGACAGCACTATCAGCCCCAGCATTTT. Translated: CAWSKGQHYQPQHF. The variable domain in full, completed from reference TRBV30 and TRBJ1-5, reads SQTIHQWPATLVQPVGSPLSLECTVEGTSNPNLYWYRQAAGRGLQLLFYSVGIGQISSEVPQNLSASRPQDRQFILSSKKLLLSDSGFYLCAWSKGQHYQPQHFGDGTRLSIL.

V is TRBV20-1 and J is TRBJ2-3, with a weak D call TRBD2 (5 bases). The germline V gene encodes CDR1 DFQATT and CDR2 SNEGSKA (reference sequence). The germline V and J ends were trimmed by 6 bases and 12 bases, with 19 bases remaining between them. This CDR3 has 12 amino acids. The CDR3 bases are TGCAGTGCGAGTACCGGGATCCCCGAACAGTATTTT. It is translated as CSASTGIPEQYF.

The CDR3 loop reads CASSSITRGSNQPQHF. The CDR3 DNA reads as TGTGCCAGCAGCTCCATTACCAGGGGGAGCAATCAGCCCCAGCATTTT. V usage is TRBV7-9 and J usage is TRBJ1-5, with 7 bases lining up with TRBD1. The junction had 7 bases not matched to a gene; V was cut back by 4 bases and J by 1 base. Per the germline V gene, CDR1 is SEHNR and CDR2 is FQNEAQ (reference sequence). The CDR3 consists of 16 residues. The variable domain in full, with the rest retrieved from reference TRBV7-9 and TRBJ1-5, is DTGVSQNPRHKITKRGQNVTFRCDPISEHNRLYWYRQTLGQGPEFLTYFQNEAQLEKSRLLSDRFSAERPKGSFSTLEIQRTEQGDSAMYLCASSSITRGSNQPQHFGDGTRLSIL.

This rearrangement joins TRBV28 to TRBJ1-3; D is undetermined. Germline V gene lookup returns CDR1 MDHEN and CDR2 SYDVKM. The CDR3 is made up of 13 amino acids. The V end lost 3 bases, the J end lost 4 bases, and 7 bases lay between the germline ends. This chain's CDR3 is CASSFGQGNTIYF. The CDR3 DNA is TGTGCCAGCAGTTTTGGGCAGGGAAACACCATATATTTT.

CDR3 bases: TGTGCCAGCAGCTTTGGTGGGAGATCACCCCTCCACTTT. This gives the protein CASSFGGRSPLHF. This rearrangement joins TRBV11-3 to TRBJ1-6, with D uncertain. The CDR3 extends over 13 amino acids. Germline values: CDR1 SGHNT, CDR2 YENEEA. The germline V and J ends were trimmed by 3 bases and 10 bases, with 10 bases remaining between them. The variable domain in full, with the rest retrieved from reference TRBV11-3 and TRBJ1-6, is EAGVVQSPRYKIIEKKQPVAFWCNPISGHNTLYWYLQNLGQGPELLIRYENEEAVDDSQLPKDRFSAERLKGVDSTLKIQPAELGDSAVYLCASSFGGRSPLHFGNGTRLTVT.

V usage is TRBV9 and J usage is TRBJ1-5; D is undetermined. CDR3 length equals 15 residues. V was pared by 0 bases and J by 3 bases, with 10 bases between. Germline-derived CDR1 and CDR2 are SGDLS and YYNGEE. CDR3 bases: TGTGCCAGCAGCGTAGAGGGAGGGAACAATCAGCCCCAGCATTTT. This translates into CASSVEGGNNQPQHF.

Written as DNA, the CDR3 is TGCGCCAGCAGCTTGTCCGGACTGGCCCAAGATACGCAGTATTTT. Amino acids: CASSLSGLAQDTQYF. V and J are TRBV5-1 and TRBJ2-3; a weak D match, TRBD2 (5 bases). Trimming removed 1 base from V and 5 bases from J, with 14 bases in between. This CDR3 spans 15 amino acids. CDR1 is SGHRS and CDR2 is YFSETQ in the germline V gene.

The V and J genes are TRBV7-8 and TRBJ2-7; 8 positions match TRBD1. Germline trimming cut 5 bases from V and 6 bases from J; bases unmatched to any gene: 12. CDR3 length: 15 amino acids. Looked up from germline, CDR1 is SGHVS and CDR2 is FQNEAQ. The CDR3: CASSLSTGGKGEQYF. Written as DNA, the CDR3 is TGTGCCAGCAGCCTCAGCACAGGGGGAAAAGGCGAGCAGTACTTC. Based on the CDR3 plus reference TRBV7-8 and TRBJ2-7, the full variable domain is GAGVSQSPRYKVAKRGQDVALRCDPISGHVSLFWYQQALGQGPEFLTYFQNEAQLDKSGLPSDRFFAERPEGSVSTLKIQRTQQEDSAVYLCASSLSTGGKGEQYFGPGTRLTVT.

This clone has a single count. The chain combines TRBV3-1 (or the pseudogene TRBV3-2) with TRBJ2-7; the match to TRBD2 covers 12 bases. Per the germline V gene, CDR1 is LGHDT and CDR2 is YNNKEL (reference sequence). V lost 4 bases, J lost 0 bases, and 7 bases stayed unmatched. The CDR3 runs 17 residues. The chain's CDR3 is CASSLRTSGVYSYEQYF. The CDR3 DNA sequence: TGTGCCAGCAGCCTACGGACTAGCGGGGTCTACTCCTACGAGCAGTACTTC.

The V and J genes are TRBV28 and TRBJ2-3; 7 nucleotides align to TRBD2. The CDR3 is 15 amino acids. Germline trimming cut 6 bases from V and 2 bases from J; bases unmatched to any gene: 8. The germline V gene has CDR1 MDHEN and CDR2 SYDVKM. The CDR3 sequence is CASSPTSAPTDTQYF. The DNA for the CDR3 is TGTGCCAGCAGCCCTACTAGCGCTCCCACAGATACGCAGTATTTT. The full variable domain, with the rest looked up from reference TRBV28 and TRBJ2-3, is DVKVTQSSRYLVKRTGEKVFLECVQDMDHENMFWYRQDPGLGLRLIYFSYDVKMKEKGDIPEGYSVSREKKERFSLILESASTNQTSMYLCASSPTSAPTDTQYFGPGTRLTVL.